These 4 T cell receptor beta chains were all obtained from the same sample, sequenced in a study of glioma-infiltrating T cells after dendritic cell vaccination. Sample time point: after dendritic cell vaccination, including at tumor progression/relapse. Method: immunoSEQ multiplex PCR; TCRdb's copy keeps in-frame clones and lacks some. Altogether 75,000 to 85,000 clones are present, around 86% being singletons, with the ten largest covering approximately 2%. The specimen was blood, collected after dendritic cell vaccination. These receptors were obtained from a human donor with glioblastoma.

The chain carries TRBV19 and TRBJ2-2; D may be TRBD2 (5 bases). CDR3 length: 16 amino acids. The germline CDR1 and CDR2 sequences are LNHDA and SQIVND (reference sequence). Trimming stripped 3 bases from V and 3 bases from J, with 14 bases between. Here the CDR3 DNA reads TGTGCCAGTAGTATCGCCCGACTGAGGGACACCGGGGAGCTGTTTTTT. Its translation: CASSIARLRDTGELFF.

The CDR3 DNA follows: TGCAGCGTTGAAGATCCGGGCGGGGACCTCAATGAGCAGTTCTTC. Protein: CSVEDPGGDLNEQFF. This chain uses TRBV29-1 with TRBJ2-1; possible D gene TRBD2, 6 bases. The CDR3 covers 15 residues. CDR1 is SQVTM and CDR2 is ANQGSEA in the germline V gene. Deletions cut 0 bases from V and 6 bases from J, with 15 bases between.

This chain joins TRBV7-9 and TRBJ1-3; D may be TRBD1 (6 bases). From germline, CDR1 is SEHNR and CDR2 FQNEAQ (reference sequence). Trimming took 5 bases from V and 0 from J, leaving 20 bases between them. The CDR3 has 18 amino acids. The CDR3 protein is CASSPYLGGDLSGNTIYF. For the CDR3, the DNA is TGTGCCAGCAGCCCTTACTTAGGGGGGGATCTCTCTGGAAACACCATATATTTT.

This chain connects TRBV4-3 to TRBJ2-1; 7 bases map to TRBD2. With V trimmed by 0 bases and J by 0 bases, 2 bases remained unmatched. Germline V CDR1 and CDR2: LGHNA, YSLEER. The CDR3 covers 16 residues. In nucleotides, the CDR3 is TGCGCCAGCAGCCAAGATGGGACTACCTCCTACAATGAGCAGTTCTTC. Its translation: CASSQDGTTSYNEQFF.